This T cell receptor (beta chain) was retrieved from a study of T cells expressing NK-cell markers. Libraries used 5'RACE template switching adding universal primer site and UMIs. One entry per CDR3 protein, without DNA, is what TCRdb gives after re-calling the 5' RACE reads. The table lists 450,000 to 600,000 distinct CDR3 sequences. This CDR3 spans 17 amino acids. The germline CDR1 and CDR2 sequences are MNHEY and SMNVEV (reference sequence). J is TRBJ2-3 and V is TRBV27; TCRdb gives TRBD2 as the D gene, but with no DNA this cannot be confirmed. Specimen: blood T cells: a sorted CD56 or NKG2C T cell subset, CD4+ or CD8+ T cells, or bulk PBMC T cells (not recorded which). The TCR sequence derives from a man between 18 and 35 years old in good health. The CDR3 loop is CASSLKGGDMNTDTQYF.